Sequencing of this TCR beta chain was carried out in a study of T-cell reconstitution after alpha-beta-depleted transplantation in children. This CDR3 comprises 14 residues. J was trimmed by 4 bases and V by 8 bases; bases with no gene match: 9. CDR1 is KGHSH and CDR2 is LQKENI in the germline V gene. This clonotype showed up just a few times. A library of TCRbeta sequences, prepared with unique molecular identifiers, was generated. TCRdb fed the PCR reads into MiXCR, producing one record per CDR3 protein. The sample has about 610,000 distinct CDR3 sequences, roughly a tenth seen once. The rearrangement joins TRBV18 to TRBJ2-3, with 7 bases that match TRBD1. Source: PBMCs from the stem cell graft donor, taken from the stem cell graft. This receptor was obtained from a human donor who donated a stem cell graft to a child with acute myeloid leukemia. CDR3 in DNA: TGTGCCAGCACCTGGGACAGAAGGGCAGATACGCAGTATTTT. It encodes CASTWDRRADTQYF.